Listed below are T cell receptor beta chains from one sample, sequenced in a study of OX40 agonist ivuxolimab in advanced cancers. The data were produced by immunoSEQ multiplex PCR, yet TCRdb's version contains in-frame clones alone and is incomplete. The table shows 50,000 to 60,000 clones, with less than 90% occurring only once. Sequencing was performed on CD4+ or CD8+ T cells sorted from blood, taken in a trial of the OX40 agonist ivuxolimab. The origin of the receptors is an adult with an advanced solid tumor such as melanoma, head and neck, liver or kidney cancer. Each CDR3 is given with its conserved first and last residue. Each record gives: CDR3 protein, CDR3 DNA, D gene, CDR3 length, clone size, J gene, V gene. A D gene is named only where the DNA matches it firmly. Only some rows state a clone size, as once, few, many or a class for expanded clones.

CDR3 protein: CAWSVGSGGTTDTQYF; CDR3 DNA: TGTGCCTGGAGTGTAGGTAGCGGGGGTACCACAGATACGCAGTATTTT; D gene: TRBD2; CDR3 length: 16; clone size: -; J gene: TRBJ2-3; V gene: TRBV30
CDR3 protein: CASSWGQLSPYNEQFF; CDR3 DNA: TGTGCCAGCAGCTGGGGACAGCTAAGCCCCTACAATGAGCAGTTCTTC; D gene: TRBD1; CDR3 length: 16; clone size: once; J gene: TRBJ2-1; V gene: TRBV7-2
CDR3 protein: CASSLLALAGFYEQYF; CDR3 DNA: TGTGCCAGCAGCTTGTTAGCCCTAGCGGGGTTCTACGAGCAGTACTTC; D gene: TRBD2; CDR3 length: 16; clone size: -; J gene: TRBJ2-7; V gene: TRBV5-6
CDR3 protein: CASSLDKDEQYF; CDR3 DNA: TGTGCCAGCAGCTTAGATAAGGACGAGCAGTACTTC; D gene: -; CDR3 length: 12; clone size: -; J gene: TRBJ2-7; V gene: TRBV11-2
CDR3 protein: CASSLLGQNTEAFF; CDR3 DNA: TGCGCCAGCAGCTTATTGGGCCAGAACACTGAAGCTTTCTTT; D gene: -; CDR3 length: 14; clone size: -; J gene: TRBJ1-1; V gene: TRBV5-1
CDR3 protein: CASSPGSKYEQYF; CDR3 DNA: TGTGCCAGCAGCCCCGGGAGTAAGTACGAGCAGTACTTC; D gene: -; CDR3 length: 13; clone size: few; J gene: TRBJ2-7; V gene: TRBV7-2
CDR3 protein: CASSPNREQPQHF; CDR3 DNA: TGTGCCAGCTCACCGAACAGAGAGCAGCCCCAGCATTTT; D gene: -; CDR3 length: 13; clone size: few; J gene: TRBJ1-5; V gene: TRBV18
CDR3 protein: CASSPVPSGNTIYF; CDR3 DNA: TGTGCCAGCAGCCCCGTTCCCTCTGGAAACACCATATATTTT; D gene: -; CDR3 length: 14; clone size: -; J gene: TRBJ1-3; V gene: TRBV11-2
CDR3 protein: CASRLAGETQYF; CDR3 DNA: TGTGCCAGCAGGCTAGCGGGAGAGACCCAGTACTTC; D gene: TRBD2; CDR3 length: 12; clone size: -; J gene: TRBJ2-5; V gene: TRBV7-2
CDR3 protein: CASSSGQGARSYEQYF; CDR3 DNA: TGTGCCAGCAGCTCGGGACAGGGGGCGCGGTCCTACGAGCAGTACTTC; D gene: TRBD1; CDR3 length: 16; clone size: -; J gene: TRBJ2-7; V gene: TRBV13
CDR3 protein: CASSGAQYNTGELFF; CDR3 DNA: TGTGCCAGCAGCGGGGCCCAATACAACACCGGGGAGCTGTTTTTT; D gene: -; CDR3 length: 15; clone size: once; J gene: TRBJ2-2; V gene: TRBV7-9
CDR3 protein: CASSTDRARNSPLHF; CDR3 DNA: TGTGCCAGCAGCACCGACAGGGCCCGTAATTCACCCCTCCACTTT; D gene: TRBD1; CDR3 length: 15; clone size: -; J gene: TRBJ1-6; V gene: TRBV2
CDR3 protein: CAWSVFTEAFF; CDR3 DNA: TGTGCCTGGAGCGTGTTCACTGAAGCTTTCTTT; D gene: -; CDR3 length: 11; clone size: -; J gene: TRBJ1-1; V gene: TRBV30
CDR3 protein: CASSQRHRASTDTQYF; CDR3 DNA: TGCGCCAGCAGCCAACGACACAGGGCTTCCACAGATACGCAGTATTTT; D gene: -; CDR3 length: 16; clone size: many; J gene: TRBJ2-3; V gene: TRBV4-1
CDR3 protein: CASSLLPFGRDSSTDTQYF; CDR3 DNA: TGCGCCAGCAGCTTGCTTCCATTTGGTAGGGACAGTAGCACAGATACGCAGTATTTT; D gene: TRBD1; CDR3 length: 19; clone size: -; J gene: TRBJ2-3; V gene: TRBV5-1
CDR3 protein: CASSFDGRPNTHQPQHF; CDR3 DNA: TGTGCCAGCAGCTTTGACGGACGCCCGAACACCCATCAGCCCCAGCATTTT; D gene: -; CDR3 length: 17; clone size: -; J gene: TRBJ1-5; V gene: TRBV7-6
CDR3 protein: CASSQTEGENNEQFF; CDR3 DNA: TGTGCCAGCAGCCAGACAGAGGGGGAGAACAATGAGCAGTTCTTC; D gene: -; CDR3 length: 15; clone size: -; J gene: TRBJ2-1; V gene: TRBV7-9
CDR3 protein: CASSGLAGVSDDEQFF; CDR3 DNA: TGTGCCAGCAGTGGACTAGCGGGGGTCTCGGACGATGAGCAGTTCTTC; D gene: TRBD2; CDR3 length: 16; clone size: once; J gene: TRBJ2-1; V gene: TRBV6-4
CDR3 protein: CASSLDRDYGTQYF; CDR3 DNA: TGTGCCAGCAGCTTAGATCGGGATTACGGGACCCAGTACTTC; D gene: -; CDR3 length: 14; clone size: -; J gene: TRBJ2-5; V gene: TRBV11-2
CDR3 protein: CASSPTYTGPGNTIYF; CDR3 DNA: TGCGCCAGCAGCCCAACATACACGGGGCCTGGAAACACCATATATTTT; D gene: -; CDR3 length: 16; clone size: -; J gene: TRBJ1-3; V gene: TRBV4-1
CDR3 protein: CSVDLRYGYTF; CDR3 DNA: TGCAGCGTTGACCTCCGATATGGCTACACCTTC; D gene: -; CDR3 length: 11; clone size: -; J gene: TRBJ1-2; V gene: TRBV29-1
CDR3 protein: CASSPTGLTEAFF; CDR3 DNA: TGTGCCAGCAGCCCGACAGGGCTCACTGAAGCTTTCTTT; D gene: TRBD1; CDR3 length: 13; clone size: -; J gene: TRBJ1-1; V gene: TRBV11-2